A selection of T cell receptor beta chains follows, all from one sample in a study of cytomegalovirus exposure and HLA in healthy donors. Sequencing was performed with immunoSEQ multiplex PCR; in TCRdb, only in-frame clones are kept and a portion is missing. The repertoire holds roughly 150,000 clones, with 70% to 90% as singletons. Sequencing was carried out using PBMCs. These receptors were obtained from a man aged 30 to 45 in good health and CMV-seropositive. Both conserved end residues are part of each CDR3. The D gene is left open where the match is weak. Clone size, where shown, is once, few, many, or a class for clones that have expanded.

d_gene: TRBD1
v_gene: TRBV5-4
abundance: -
j_gene: TRBJ2-2
CDR3nt: TGTGCCAGCAGCTCCCGCAGGGGGTCGGACACCGGGGAGCTGTTTTTT
CDR3aa: CASSSRRGSDTGELFF

d_gene: TRBD1
v_gene: TRBV6-5
abundance: -
j_gene: TRBJ1-2
CDR3nt: TGTGCCAGCAGCCAGGGACAGGGAGGAAACTATGGCTACACCTTC
CDR3aa: CASSQGQGGNYGYTF

d_gene: TRBD2
v_gene: TRBV7-6
abundance: -
j_gene: TRBJ2-7
CDR3nt: TGTGCCAGCAGCTCAGGACTAGAATTGTACTTC
CDR3aa: CASSSGLELYF

d_gene: TRBD1
v_gene: TRBV5-1
abundance: -
j_gene: TRBJ1-3
CDR3nt: TGCGCCAGCAGCTTGGGGGACAGTTTCTCTGGAAACACCATATATTTT
CDR3aa: CASSLGDSFSGNTIYF

d_gene: TRBD2
v_gene: TRBV4-3
abundance: -
j_gene: TRBJ2-7
CDR3nt: TGCGCCAGCAGCCAAGATTTCGGCGGGAGGCCCTACGAGCAGTACTTC
CDR3aa: CASSQDFGGRPYEQYF

d_gene: TRBD2
v_gene: TRBV27
abundance: -
j_gene: TRBJ2-1
CDR3nt: TGTGCCAGCAGTTTATGGAGCGGGAGTTCCTACAATGAGCAGTTCTTC
CDR3aa: CASSLWSGSSYNEQFF

d_gene: -
v_gene: TRBV19
abundance: -
j_gene: TRBJ1-1
CDR3nt: TGTGCCAGTAGTGCAGGGGTGGCTGAAGCTTTCTTT
CDR3aa: CASSAGVAEAFF

d_gene: TRBD2
v_gene: TRBV30
abundance: -
j_gene: TRBJ2-5
CDR3nt: TGTGCCTGGCGACTAGCGGGAGAGACCCAGTACTTC
CDR3aa: CAWRLAGETQYF

d_gene: TRBD2
v_gene: TRBV18
abundance: -
j_gene: TRBJ2-1
CDR3nt: TGTGCCAGCGAATCTAGCGGGTTCGCCTACAATGAGCAGTTCTTC
CDR3aa: CASESSGFAYNEQFF

d_gene: TRBD2
v_gene: TRBV5-8
abundance: few
j_gene: TRBJ2-1
CDR3nt: TGTGCCAGCAGCTTGCTGGGGGGGGACAATGAGCAGTTCTTC
CDR3aa: CASSLLGGDNEQFF

d_gene: TRBD2
v_gene: TRBV7-2
abundance: -
j_gene: TRBJ2-1
CDR3nt: TGTGCCAGCAGCACCCAGCGGGAGTATAGTGAGCAGTTCTTC
CDR3aa: CASSTQREYSEQFF

d_gene: -
v_gene: TRBV7-2
abundance: -
j_gene: TRBJ2-7
CDR3nt: TGTGCCAGCAGCCCTCTTTCTTACTACGAGCAGTACTTC
CDR3aa: CASSPLSYYEQYF

d_gene: -
v_gene: TRBV11-3
abundance: -
j_gene: TRBJ2-5
CDR3nt: TGTGCCAGCAGCTCAACGGGACTTCAAGAGACCCAGTACTTC
CDR3aa: CASSSTGLQETQYF

d_gene: TRBD1
v_gene: TRBV6-5
abundance: once
j_gene: TRBJ2-1
CDR3nt: TGTGCCAGCACGGGGACAGGGGCCAATGAGCAGTTCTTC
CDR3aa: CASTGTGANEQFF

d_gene: -
v_gene: TRBV6-6
abundance: -
j_gene: TRBJ1-1
CDR3nt: TGTGCCAGCAGTTACTCTCGACAGACGAACACTGAAGCTTTCTTT
CDR3aa: CASSYSRQTNTEAFF

d_gene: TRBD2
v_gene: TRBV6-1
abundance: -
j_gene: TRBJ2-1
CDR3nt: TGTGCCAGCAGTGAATGGGCGGGAGGGCCTCATGAGCAGTTCTTC
CDR3aa: CASSEWAGGPHEQFF

d_gene: TRBD1
v_gene: TRBV27
abundance: few
j_gene: TRBJ1-1
CDR3nt: TGTGCCAGCAGTAGGACAGGGATTGTAATGAACACTGAAGCTTTCTTT
CDR3aa: CASSRTGIVMNTEAFF

d_gene: TRBD2
v_gene: TRBV9
abundance: -
j_gene: TRBJ2-7
CDR3nt: TGTGCCAGCAATCCCAGCGGGAGGAGCTACGAGCAGTACTTC
CDR3aa: CASNPSGRSYEQYF

d_gene: TRBD2
v_gene: TRBV7-3
abundance: once
j_gene: TRBJ2-1
CDR3nt: TGTGCCAGCAGCTTCCCGGGGGGAAATGAGCAGTTCTTC
CDR3aa: CASSFPGGNEQFF

d_gene: -
v_gene: TRBV27
abundance: -
j_gene: TRBJ1-2
CDR3nt: TGTGCCAGCAGTCGACGGGGGGTGGATGGCTACACCTTC
CDR3aa: CASSRRGVDGYTF

d_gene: -
v_gene: TRBV19
abundance: -
j_gene: TRBJ2-7
CDR3nt: TGTGCCAGTAGTGTACAGGGCCTGGAATACGAGCAGTACTTC
CDR3aa: CASSVQGLEYEQYF

d_gene: -
v_gene: TRBV7-8
abundance: once
j_gene: TRBJ2-5
CDR3nt: TGTGCCAGCACCCCTGGGCAGCAAGAGACCCAGTACTTC
CDR3aa: CASTPGQQETQYF

d_gene: TRBD2
v_gene: TRBV7-3
abundance: -
j_gene: TRBJ2-1
CDR3nt: TGTGCCAGCAGCTTAACGGGACTAGCGGGAGCGTATGAGCAGTTCTTC
CDR3aa: CASSLTGLAGAYEQFF

d_gene: TRBD2
v_gene: TRBV7-2
abundance: -
j_gene: TRBJ2-1
CDR3nt: TGTGCCAGCAGCTTCCCCCTTGGGGCGGGAGGACGGTTCGCCGATGAGCAGTTCTTC
CDR3aa: CASSFPLGAGGRFADEQFF

d_gene: -
v_gene: TRBV11-2
abundance: -
j_gene: TRBJ2-1
CDR3nt: TGTGCCAGCAGCTTTCAGGGCAATGAGCAGTTCTTC
CDR3aa: CASSFQGNEQFF

d_gene: TRBD1
v_gene: TRBV5-1
abundance: -
j_gene: TRBJ1-2
CDR3nt: TGCGCCAGCAGCTACGGACAGGGTGGTGGCTACACCTTC
CDR3aa: CASSYGQGGGYTF